The rows below give T cell receptor beta chains drawn from one sample of a study of blood T cell repertoires in COVID-19. Sequencing used immunoSEQ multiplex PCR; TCRdb keeps in-frame clones, though not all of them. This sample carries some 150,000 clones, roughly 88% of them seen once, and the ten largest clones take 0.6% to 0.7%. The material sequenced was peripheral blood. These receptor sequences come from a man in his 60s with COVID-19, enrolled during active disease. Both conserved end residues are part of each CDR3. The D gene is left open where the match is weak. Not all rows give a size; the values are once, few, many and, for expanded clones, a class.

V gene: TRBV19; J gene: TRBJ1-1; clone size: NA; D gene: NA; CDR3 DNA: TGTGCCAGTAGTACAGGGACAACACGGGGCACTGAAGCTTTCTTT; CDR3 protein: CASSTGTTRGTEAFF
V gene: TRBV11-1; J gene: TRBJ2-3; clone size: NA; D gene: NA; CDR3 DNA: TGTGCCAGCAGTCCAGGGCCAGATACGCAGTATTTT; CDR3 protein: CASSPGPDTQYF
V gene: TRBV5-8; J gene: TRBJ2-3; clone size: NA; D gene: NA; CDR3 DNA: TGTGCCAGCAGATCCAGGGTTCCAGATACGCAGTATTTT; CDR3 protein: CASRSRVPDTQYF
V gene: TRBV7-2; J gene: TRBJ2-1; clone size: NA; D gene: TRBD2; CDR3 DNA: TGTGCCAGCAGCCGGAGGAGGACTAGCGGGGCTAGCTCCTACAATGAGCAGTTCTTC; CDR3 protein: CASSRRRTSGASSYNEQFF
V gene: TRBV10-3; J gene: TRBJ2-7; clone size: NA; D gene: NA; CDR3 DNA: TGTGCCATCAGGGGCACAGTGACGAGCTCCTACGAGCAGTACTTC; CDR3 protein: CAIRGTVTSSYEQYF
V gene: TRBV6-5; J gene: TRBJ1-5; clone size: NA; D gene: NA; CDR3 DNA: TGTGCCAGCAGTTATGCGGATAGCAATCAGCCCCAGCATTTT; CDR3 protein: CASSYADSNQPQHF
V gene: TRBV28; J gene: TRBJ2-6; clone size: NA; D gene: NA; CDR3 DNA: TGTGCCAGCAGTTTTAGCAGGGGAGGGTCTGGGGCCAACGTCCTGACTTTC; CDR3 protein: CASSFSRGGSGANVLTF
V gene: TRBV6-2/TRBV6-3; J gene: TRBJ1-5; clone size: NA; D gene: TRBD1; CDR3 DNA: TGTGCCAGCAGTTACCCCGAGGGGGCGATTCAGCCCCAGCATTTT; CDR3 protein: CASSYPEGAIQPQHF
V gene: TRBV3-1/TRBV3-2; J gene: TRBJ2-5; clone size: NA; D gene: NA; CDR3 DNA: TGTGCCAGCAGCCGTGACAGGCTCAAACAAGAGACCCAGTACTTC; CDR3 protein: CASSRDRLKQETQYF
V gene: TRBV30; J gene: TRBJ1-2; clone size: once; D gene: TRBD1; CDR3 DNA: TGTGCCTGGAGACGAAACCCACAGGGGGCCTATGGCTACACCTTC; CDR3 protein: CAWRRNPQGAYGYTF
V gene: TRBV6-5; J gene: TRBJ1-4; clone size: NA; D gene: TRBD1; CDR3 DNA: TGTGCCAGCAGTCGCGCCGGGACAGGACTCGAAAAACTGTTTTTT; CDR3 protein: CASSRAGTGLEKLFF
V gene: TRBV6-5; J gene: TRBJ2-2; clone size: NA; D gene: TRBD2; CDR3 DNA: TGTGCCAGCAGTTACCGGACTAGCGGGAGCGGGGAGCTGTTTTTT; CDR3 protein: CASSYRTSGSGELFF
V gene: TRBV11-3; J gene: TRBJ1-1; clone size: NA; D gene: NA; CDR3 DNA: TGTGCCAGCAGCTCCTACCGCATGGGCGCTGAAGCTTTCTTT; CDR3 protein: CASSSYRMGAEAFF
V gene: TRBV9; J gene: TRBJ2-5; clone size: NA; D gene: NA; CDR3 DNA: TGTGCCAGCAGCGTAAAAGGCGGGGAGAGCACTCAAGAGACCCAGTACTTC; CDR3 protein: CASSVKGGESTQETQYF
V gene: TRBV12-5; J gene: TRBJ2-2; clone size: NA; D gene: NA; CDR3 DNA: TGTGCTAGCGCCCAGGGTGGCGGGGAGCTGTTTTTT; CDR3 protein: CASAQGGGELFF
V gene: TRBV10-3; J gene: TRBJ2-2; clone size: NA; D gene: NA; CDR3 DNA: TGTGCCATCAGTGAGAGGGGGACCAACACCGGGGAGCTGTTTTTT; CDR3 protein: CAISERGTNTGELFF
V gene: TRBV19; J gene: TRBJ1-1; clone size: NA; D gene: NA; CDR3 DNA: TGTGCCAGTGTGCCCTCAGGGGCGTACACTGAAGCTTTCTTT; CDR3 protein: CASVPSGAYTEAFF
V gene: TRBV9; J gene: TRBJ1-1; clone size: NA; D gene: NA; CDR3 DNA: TGTGCCAGCAGCGTAGGGGAGTACACTGAAGCTTTCTTT; CDR3 protein: CASSVGEYTEAFF
V gene: TRBV7-9; J gene: TRBJ2-1; clone size: NA; D gene: TRBD1; CDR3 DNA: TGTGCCAGCAGCTCACGGCCGGGACAGGGAATCGAGAATGAGCAGTTCTTC; CDR3 protein: CASSSRPGQGIENEQFF
V gene: TRBV30; J gene: TRBJ1-3; clone size: NA; D gene: NA; CDR3 DNA: TGTGCCTGGAGTGTTGGGTTGACAGCCGGAAACACCATATATTTT; CDR3 protein: CAWSVGLTAGNTIYF
V gene: TRBV4-3; J gene: TRBJ2-7; clone size: NA; D gene: NA; CDR3 DNA: TGCGCCAGCAGCTCCGGGACATCCTACGAGCAGTACTTC; CDR3 protein: CASSSGTSYEQYF
V gene: TRBV3-1/TRBV3-2; J gene: TRBJ1-6; clone size: NA; D gene: TRBD1; CDR3 DNA: TGTGCCAGCAGCCCCCGGGACAGGGGAGGTTCACCCCTCCACTTT; CDR3 protein: CASSPRDRGGSPLHF
V gene: TRBV7-9; J gene: TRBJ2-1; clone size: NA; D gene: NA; CDR3 DNA: TGTGCCAGCAGCTCGCAGGGTAATGAGCAGTTCTTC; CDR3 protein: CASSSQGNEQFF
V gene: TRBV29-1; J gene: TRBJ1-1; clone size: once; D gene: NA; CDR3 DNA: TGCAGCGTTGAAAGGAGGCTGGGCACTGAAGCTTTCTTT; CDR3 protein: CSVERRLGTEAFF
V gene: TRBV11-1; J gene: TRBJ1-1; clone size: NA; D gene: NA; CDR3 DNA: TGTGCCAGCAGCGAAATTCCGCGTGGGGCGAACACTGAAGCTTTCTTT; CDR3 protein: CASSEIPRGANTEAFF
V gene: TRBV18; J gene: TRBJ1-1; clone size: NA; D gene: NA; CDR3 DNA: TGTGCCAGCTCACCCGGGGGGAACACTGAAGCTTTCTTT; CDR3 protein: CASSPGGNTEAFF
V gene: TRBV6-5; J gene: TRBJ1-1; clone size: NA; D gene: TRBD1; CDR3 DNA: TGTGCCAGCAGGGAGGACAGGCACACTGAAGCTTTCTTT; CDR3 protein: CASREDRHTEAFF
V gene: TRBV3-1/TRBV3-2; J gene: TRBJ2-7; clone size: NA; D gene: TRBD2; CDR3 DNA: TGTGCCAGCAGCCCCCAACTAGCGTCATCCTACGAGCAGTACTTC; CDR3 protein: CASSPQLASSYEQYF
V gene: TRBV18; J gene: TRBJ1-5; clone size: once; D gene: NA; CDR3 DNA: TGTGCCAGCTCACCAACTTCGGGACACATATTTGCCGGTCAGCCCCAGCATTTT; CDR3 protein: CASSPTSGHIFAGQPQHF
V gene: TRBV19; J gene: TRBJ1-6; clone size: NA; D gene: NA; CDR3 DNA: TGTGCCAGTACCTCCTTTTACGGGGGGCAAGGAAATTCACCCCTCCACTTT; CDR3 protein: CASTSFYGGQGNSPLHF
V gene: TRBV5-6; J gene: TRBJ1-1; clone size: NA; D gene: TRBD1; CDR3 DNA: TGTGCCAGCAGCACCGACAGGGTTGGAACTGAAGCTTTCTTT; CDR3 protein: CASSTDRVGTEAFF
V gene: TRBV7-7; J gene: TRBJ2-5; clone size: few; D gene: TRBD2; CDR3 DNA: TGTGCTAGCAGCTTAGCGGGGGCAATCCAAGAGACCCAGTACTTC; CDR3 protein: CASSLAGAIQETQYF
V gene: TRBV30; J gene: TRBJ2-3; clone size: NA; D gene: TRBD2; CDR3 DNA: TGTGCCGCCCAAGGGGGTAGCGGGAGGGCGGATACGCAGTATTTT; CDR3 protein: CAAQGGSGRADTQYF
V gene: TRBV7-9; J gene: TRBJ1-3; clone size: NA; D gene: TRBD1; CDR3 DNA: TGTGCCAGCAGCGCCTCCGGGACAGCAAGCTCTGGAAACACCATATATTTT; CDR3 protein: CASSASGTASSGNTIYF
V gene: TRBV6-6; J gene: TRBJ2-4; clone size: once; D gene: NA; CDR3 DNA: TGTGCCACCGAAACCCACCAGGGCATTCAGTACTTC; CDR3 protein: CATETHQGIQYF
V gene: TRBV5-1; J gene: TRBJ2-7; clone size: NA; D gene: NA; CDR3 DNA: TGCGCCAGCAGCTTAGAGGGGGGGCGCGGGGCCTACGAGCAGTACTTC; CDR3 protein: CASSLEGGRGAYEQYF
V gene: TRBV3-1/TRBV3-2; J gene: TRBJ1-3; clone size: NA; D gene: NA; CDR3 DNA: TGTGCCAGCAGCCAGACAGGTGTGTTGCGAAACACCATATATTTT; CDR3 protein: CASSQTGVLRNTIYF
V gene: TRBV27; J gene: TRBJ1-2; clone size: NA; D gene: NA; CDR3 DNA: TGTGCCGCGGGGGGCCTCGGAAATAACTATGGCTACACCTTC; CDR3 protein: CAAGGLGNNYGYTF
V gene: TRBV6-5; J gene: TRBJ1-1; clone size: NA; D gene: TRBD1; CDR3 DNA: TGTGCCAGCAGTTACTTATATGGGACAGGGTATACTGAAGCTTTCTTT; CDR3 protein: CASSYLYGTGYTEAFF
V gene: TRBV7-8; J gene: TRBJ2-7; clone size: NA; D gene: TRBD1; CDR3 DNA: TGTGCCAGCAGCTTGGGGGGACAGGGCCGCAACGAGCAGTACTTC; CDR3 protein: CASSLGGQGRNEQYF
V gene: TRBV6-6; J gene: TRBJ1-1; clone size: once; D gene: NA; CDR3 DNA: TGTGCCAGCAGACCCAGGGGTGGAACTGAAGCTTTCTTT; CDR3 protein: CASRPRGGTEAFF
V gene: TRBV19; J gene: TRBJ2-7; clone size: NA; D gene: NA; CDR3 DNA: TGTGCCAGTAGTCTTGGGGCAACCTACGAGCAGTACTTC; CDR3 protein: CASSLGATYEQYF
V gene: TRBV19; J gene: TRBJ1-2; clone size: NA; D gene: TRBD1; CDR3 DNA: TGTGCCAGTAGTTACCGGACAGGGATGGGGGGCTACACCTTC; CDR3 protein: CASSYRTGMGGYTF
V gene: TRBV9; J gene: TRBJ2-7; clone size: NA; D gene: TRBD2; CDR3 DNA: TGTGCCAGCAGCGTAGACCCTAGCGGGGACGAGCAGTACTTC; CDR3 protein: CASSVDPSGDEQYF
V gene: TRBV20-1; J gene: TRBJ2-5; clone size: once; D gene: TRBD2; CDR3 DNA: TGCAGTGCTAGTGAAGCGGGAGGCCAAGAGACCCAGTACTTC; CDR3 protein: CSASEAGGQETQYF
V gene: TRBV6-6; J gene: TRBJ1-1; clone size: NA; D gene: NA; CDR3 DNA: TGTGCCAGCGACGGACAGTTGAACACTGAAGCTTTCTTT; CDR3 protein: CASDGQLNTEAFF
V gene: TRBV6-5; J gene: TRBJ1-5; clone size: NA; D gene: NA; CDR3 DNA: TGTGCCAGCAGTTATAGGGGTGACGGCCAGCCCCAGCATTTT; CDR3 protein: CASSYRGDGQPQHF
V gene: TRBV19; J gene: TRBJ2-1; clone size: NA; D gene: TRBD1; CDR3 DNA: TGTGCCAGTAGAACTGCCGGGACAGGGGGCATGTATGAGCAGTTCTTC; CDR3 protein: CASRTAGTGGMYEQFF
V gene: TRBV25-1; J gene: TRBJ1-6; clone size: NA; D gene: TRBD1; CDR3 DNA: TGTGCCAGCAGGTCCGGGACAGGGGTAATGGCCTATAATTCACCCCTCCACTTT; CDR3 protein: CASRSGTGVMAYNSPLHF
V gene: TRBV19; J gene: TRBJ2-7; clone size: NA; D gene: TRBD2; CDR3 DNA: TGTGCCAGTAGAAAACGGGGGGACCCATACGAGCAGTACTTC; CDR3 protein: CASRKRGDPYEQYF
V gene: TRBV7-9; J gene: TRBJ1-1; clone size: NA; D gene: NA; CDR3 DNA: TGTGCCAGCAGCTTACTAGGGGACACTGAAGCTTTCTTT; CDR3 protein: CASSLLGDTEAFF
V gene: TRBV2; J gene: TRBJ2-7; clone size: NA; D gene: NA; CDR3 DNA: TGTGCCAGCAGTGAAGGTGGGACACCTAGCTACGAGCAGTACTTC; CDR3 protein: CASSEGGTPSYEQYF
V gene: TRBV3-1/TRBV3-2; J gene: TRBJ2-7; clone size: NA; D gene: NA; CDR3 DNA: TGTGCCAGCAGCCAAGATACAGGGATCTCCTACGAGCAGTACTTC; CDR3 protein: CASSQDTGISYEQYF
V gene: TRBV27; J gene: TRBJ2-7; clone size: NA; D gene: TRBD2; CDR3 DNA: TGTGCCAGCAGTTTATGGGCTAGCGGGTCGGGCTACGAGCAGTACTTC; CDR3 protein: CASSLWASGSGYEQYF
V gene: TRBV6-6; J gene: TRBJ1-4; clone size: once; D gene: TRBD1; CDR3 DNA: TGTGCCAGCAGCGGACAGGCAACTAATGAAAAACTGTTTTTT; CDR3 protein: CASSGQATNEKLFF
V gene: TRBV6-6; J gene: TRBJ2-2; clone size: NA; D gene: NA; CDR3 DNA: TGTGCCAGCACTAGTACAACGAACACCGGGGAGCTGTTTTTT; CDR3 protein: CASTSTTNTGELFF